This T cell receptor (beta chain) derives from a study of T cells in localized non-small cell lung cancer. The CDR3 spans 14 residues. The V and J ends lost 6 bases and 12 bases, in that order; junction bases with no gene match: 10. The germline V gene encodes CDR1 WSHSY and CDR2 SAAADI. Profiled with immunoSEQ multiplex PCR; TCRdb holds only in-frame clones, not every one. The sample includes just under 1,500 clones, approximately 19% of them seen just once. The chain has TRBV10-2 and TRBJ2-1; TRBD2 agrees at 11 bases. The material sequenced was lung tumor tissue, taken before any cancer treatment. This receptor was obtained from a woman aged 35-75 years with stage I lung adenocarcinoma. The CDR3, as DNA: TGCGCCAGCAGAGTCGGGACTAGCGGTATTGGGCAGTTCTTC. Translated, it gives CASRVGTSGIGQFF.